This T cell receptor (beta chain) was retrieved from a study of shared clonotypes between healthy human individuals. Whole-study context: Three plates were used per donor for CD4 naive, three for CD4 memory, two for CD8 naive and one for CD8 memory.

Germline CDR1 reads SGDLS; CDR2 reads YYNGEE. CDR3 size: 16 residues. Trimming shortened V by 5 bases and J by 6 bases, and 20 bases separated the two germline ends. In the source study's methods: From ImmunoSEQ came sequences covering only the junction and carrying no quality scores, so filtering differed. Here immunoSEQ multiplex PCR was the method, and the copy in TCRdb shows in-frame clones only, minus some. Clone size and the V and J calls come from that table; the DNA yielded D and trimming. Found here are about 2.3 million clones, 85% to 95% of them singletons; the top ten hold more than 0.35%. The study, taken as a whole, reports: Across subsets, estimated richness was generally greater for naive than for memory populations.

As for this clone: Its specificity is unknown.

Naive CD45RA+ and memory CD45RA-negative subsets were split from CD4+ cells. The sample taken for sequencing was naive CD4+ T cells from PBMCs. Subset meaning: CD45RA+ positively selected. V and J are TRBV9 and TRBJ2-2; D may match TRBD1 or TRBD2 (6 bases each). This TCR came from a man aged 18-30 years in good health. Some clones in this sample may be carry-over from other donors' samples. CDR3 in amino acids: CASRRGAPMGPGELFF. The DNA of the CDR3 is TGTGCCAGCAGGAGGGGGGCTCCCATGGGTCCCGGGGAGCTGTTTTTT. The full variable domain, rest sourced from reference TRBV9 and TRBJ2-2, is DSGVTQTPKHLITATGQRVTLRCSPRSGDLSVYWYQQSLDQGLQFLIQYYNGEERAKGNILERFSAQQFPDLHSELNLSSLELGDSALYFCASRRGAPMGPGELFFGEGSRLTVL.